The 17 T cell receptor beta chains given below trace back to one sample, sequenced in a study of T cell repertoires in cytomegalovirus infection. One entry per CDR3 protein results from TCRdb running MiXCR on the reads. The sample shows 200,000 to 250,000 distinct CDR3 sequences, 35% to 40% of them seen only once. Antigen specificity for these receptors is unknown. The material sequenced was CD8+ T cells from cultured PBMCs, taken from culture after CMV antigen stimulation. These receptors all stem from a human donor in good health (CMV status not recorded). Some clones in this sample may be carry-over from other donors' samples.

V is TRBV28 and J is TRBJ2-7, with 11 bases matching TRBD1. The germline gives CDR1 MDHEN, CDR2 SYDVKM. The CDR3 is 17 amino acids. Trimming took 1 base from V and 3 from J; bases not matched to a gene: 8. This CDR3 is CASSLFTPGTGGYEQYF. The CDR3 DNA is TGTGCCAGCAGTTTATTCACCCCCGGGACAGGGGGCTACGAGCAGTACTTC.

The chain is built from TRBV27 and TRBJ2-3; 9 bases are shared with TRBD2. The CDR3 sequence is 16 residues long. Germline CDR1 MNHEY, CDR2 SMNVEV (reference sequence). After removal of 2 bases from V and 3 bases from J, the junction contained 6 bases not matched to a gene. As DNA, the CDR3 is TGTGCCAGCAGTTTAGAGCTCGGACTAGCGACAGATACGCAGTATTTT. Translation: CASSLELGLATDTQYF.

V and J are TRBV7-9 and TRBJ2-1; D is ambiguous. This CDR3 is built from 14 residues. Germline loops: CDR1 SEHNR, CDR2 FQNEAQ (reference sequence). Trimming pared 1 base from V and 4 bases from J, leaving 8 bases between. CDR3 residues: CASSLDATYNEQFF. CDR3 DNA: TGTGCCAGCAGCTTAGACGCCACTTACAATGAGCAGTTCTTC.

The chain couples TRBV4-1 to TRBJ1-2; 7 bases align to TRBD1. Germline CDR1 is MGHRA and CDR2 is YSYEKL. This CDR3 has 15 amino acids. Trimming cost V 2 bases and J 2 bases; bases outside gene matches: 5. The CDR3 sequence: CASSQPGTENYGYTF. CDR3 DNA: TGCGCCAGCAGCCAACCCGGGACAGAGAACTATGGCTACACCTTC.

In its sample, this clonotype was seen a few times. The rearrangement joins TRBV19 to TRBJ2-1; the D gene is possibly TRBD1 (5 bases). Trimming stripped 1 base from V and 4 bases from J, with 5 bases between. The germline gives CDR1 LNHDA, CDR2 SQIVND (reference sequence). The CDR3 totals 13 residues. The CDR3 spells CASSIGTYNEQFF. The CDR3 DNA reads TGTGCCAGTAGTATAGGGACATACAATGAGCAGTTCTTC.

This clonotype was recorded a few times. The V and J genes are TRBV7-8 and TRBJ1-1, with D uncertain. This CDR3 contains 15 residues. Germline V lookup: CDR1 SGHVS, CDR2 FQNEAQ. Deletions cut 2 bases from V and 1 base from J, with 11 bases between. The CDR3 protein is CASSLRMGRNTEAFF. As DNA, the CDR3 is TGTGCCAGCAGCTTACGTATGGGTCGGAACACTGAAGCTTTCTTT.

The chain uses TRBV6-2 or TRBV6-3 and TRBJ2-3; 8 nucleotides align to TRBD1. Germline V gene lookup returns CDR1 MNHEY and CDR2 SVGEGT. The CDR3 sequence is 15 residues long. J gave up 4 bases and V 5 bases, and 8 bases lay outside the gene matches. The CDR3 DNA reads TGTGCCAGCAGTGGTTGGACAGGGACGTCAGATACGCAGTATTTT. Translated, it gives CASSGWTGTSDTQYF.

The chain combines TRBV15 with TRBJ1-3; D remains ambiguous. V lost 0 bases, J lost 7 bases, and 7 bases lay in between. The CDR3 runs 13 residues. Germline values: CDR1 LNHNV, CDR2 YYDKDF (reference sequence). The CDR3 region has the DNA TGTGCCACCAGCAGAGATACGGGCAACACCATATATTTT. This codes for CATSRDTGNTIYF.

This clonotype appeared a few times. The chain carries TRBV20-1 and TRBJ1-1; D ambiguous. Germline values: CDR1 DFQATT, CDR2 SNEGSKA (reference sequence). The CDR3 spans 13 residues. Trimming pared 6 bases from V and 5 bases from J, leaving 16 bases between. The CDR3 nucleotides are TGCAGTGCCAACCCCGGCAGGTATACTGAAGCTTTCTTT. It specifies CSANPGRYTEAFF.

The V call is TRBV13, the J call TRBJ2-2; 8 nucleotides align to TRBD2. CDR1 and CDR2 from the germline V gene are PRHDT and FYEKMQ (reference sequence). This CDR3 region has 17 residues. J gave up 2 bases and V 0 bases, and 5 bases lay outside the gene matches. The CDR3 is CASSLGLSGDNTGELFF. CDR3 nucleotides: TGTGCCAGCAGCTTAGGCCTTAGCGGGGATAACACCGGGGAGCTGTTTTTT.

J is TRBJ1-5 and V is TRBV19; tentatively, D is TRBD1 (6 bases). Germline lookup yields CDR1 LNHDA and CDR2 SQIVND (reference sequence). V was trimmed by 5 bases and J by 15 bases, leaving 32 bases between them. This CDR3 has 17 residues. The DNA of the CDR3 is TGTGCCAGTAGTTTCGGGACATCCGGAGAGGGCAATCAGCCCACGCATTTT. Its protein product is CASSFGTSGEGNQPTHF.

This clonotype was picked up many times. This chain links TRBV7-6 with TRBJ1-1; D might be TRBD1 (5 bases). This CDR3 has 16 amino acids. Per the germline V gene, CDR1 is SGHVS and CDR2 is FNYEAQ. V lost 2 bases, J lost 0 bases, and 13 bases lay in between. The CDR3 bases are TGTGCCAGCAGCTTATCCGAGGTGGGGGTGAACACTGAAGCTTTCTTT. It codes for CASSLSEVGVNTEAFF.

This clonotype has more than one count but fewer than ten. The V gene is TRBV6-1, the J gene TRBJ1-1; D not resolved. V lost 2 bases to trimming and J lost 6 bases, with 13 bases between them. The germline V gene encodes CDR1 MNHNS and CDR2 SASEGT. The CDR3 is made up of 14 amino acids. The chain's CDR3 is CASSESRPGSEAFF. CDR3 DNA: TGTGCCAGCAGTGAATCAAGACCCGGGTCTGAAGCTTTCTTT.

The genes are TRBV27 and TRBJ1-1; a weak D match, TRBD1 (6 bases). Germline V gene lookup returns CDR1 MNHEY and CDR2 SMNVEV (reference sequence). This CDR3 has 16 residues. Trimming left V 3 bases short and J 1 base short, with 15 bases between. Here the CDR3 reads CASSFWGGTKNTEAFF. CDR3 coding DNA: TGTGCCAGCAGTTTTTGGGGCGGGACAAAGAACACTGAAGCTTTCTTT.

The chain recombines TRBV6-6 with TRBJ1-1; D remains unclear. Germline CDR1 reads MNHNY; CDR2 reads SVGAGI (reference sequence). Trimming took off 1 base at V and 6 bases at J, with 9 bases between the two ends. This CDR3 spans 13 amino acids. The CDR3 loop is CASSYFVQAEAFF. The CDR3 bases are TGTGCCAGCAGTTACTTCGTCCAGGCTGAAGCTTTCTTT.

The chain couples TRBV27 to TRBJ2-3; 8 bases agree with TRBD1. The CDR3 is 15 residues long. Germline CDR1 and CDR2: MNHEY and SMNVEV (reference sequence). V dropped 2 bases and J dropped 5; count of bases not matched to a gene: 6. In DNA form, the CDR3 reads TGTGCCAGCAGTTTACATCAGGGGGCCGGAGATACGCAGTATTTT. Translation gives CASSLHQGAGDTQYF.

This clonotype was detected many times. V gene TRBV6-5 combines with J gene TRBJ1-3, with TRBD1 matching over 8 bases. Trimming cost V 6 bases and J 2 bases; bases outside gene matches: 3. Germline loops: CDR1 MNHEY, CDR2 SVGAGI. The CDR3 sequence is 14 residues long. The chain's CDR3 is CASSIRGPGNTIYF. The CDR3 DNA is TGTGCCAGCAGCATCAGGGGGCCTGGAAACACCATATATTTT.